This TCR beta chain was profiled in a study of shared clonotypes between healthy human individuals. This CDR3 is built from 13 residues. Looked up from germline, CDR1 is LNHNV and CDR2 is YYDKDF (reference sequence). With 8 bases removed from V and 1 base from J, the gap between germline ends came to 8 bases. TCRdb's table, derived via immunoSEQ multiplex PCR, lists solely in-frame clones and lacks some. Among millions of clones listed, approximately 95% were seen once. Positive CCR7 selection of CD45RO-negative cells yielded the naive CD8 cells, and terminally differentiated effector memory CD45RA+ cells were excluded.

This chain links TRBV15 with TRBJ2-2, with TRBD1 as a possible D gene (6 bases). Sequenced: naive CD8+ T cells sorted from blood. The clonotype comes from a man between 18 and 29 years old in good health. The CDR3 protein is CATSTGNTGELFF. CDR3 coding DNA: TGTGCCACCTCGACAGGGAACACCGGGGAGCTGTTTTTT.